This TCR beta chain was documented in a study of shared clonotypes between healthy human individuals. Profiled with immunoSEQ multiplex PCR; TCRdb holds only in-frame clones, not every one. The data hold over 400,000 clones, with roughly 95% observed a single time. None of the donors, who were healthy HIV-negative adults, had recently had acute infections or vaccinations. Negatively enriched CD4+ T cells were divided by CD45RA into naive and memory. CDR1 and CDR2 (germline): SGDLS, YYNGEE. V was pared by 5 bases and J by 5 bases, with 5 bases of the junction left unmatched. CDR3 length equals 13 residues. General study points: Generation of non-shared clonotypes was less probable than generation of clonotypes shared by all four donors. Estimated clonotype richness was generally higher in naive than memory subsets.

Concerning this clone: The antigen is unknown.

The chain is built from TRBV9 and TRBJ1-2, with 8 bases that match TRBD1. The TCR comes from a woman under 40 in good health. The sequencing input was naive CD4+ T cells sorted from blood. As for subset: CD45RA+ positively selected. This chain's CDR3 is CASSWGQEYGYTF. In nucleotides, the CDR3 is TGTGCCAGCAGTTGGGGACAGGAATATGGCTACACCTTC.